The 28 T cell receptor beta chains below were found in one sample sequenced in a study of control samples from healthy donors and cancer patients. Sequencing used immunoSEQ multiplex PCR; TCRdb keeps in-frame clones, though not all of them. The sample has under 85,000 clones, approximately 94% seen once. Sequenced input: PBMCs. These receptors all stem from a woman aged 40 to 50 with lung cancer.

The chain recombines TRBV6-5 with TRBJ1-5; 8 bases line up with TRBD1. The CDR3 length is 14 residues. V trimming: 7 bases; J trimming: 7 bases; junction bases outside the gene matches: 9. The germline V gene has CDR1 MNHEY and CDR2 SVGAGI. CDR3 nucleotide sequence: TGTGCCAGCAACCAGGGACAGGTGGGACAGCCCCAGCATTTT. The encoded protein is CASNQGQVGQPQHF.

Regarding this clone: This same CDR3 is encoded by further DNA sequences in the sample. This rearrangement joins TRBV19 to TRBJ1-5; tentatively, D is TRBD1 (5 bases). Trimming stripped 0 bases from V and 5 bases from J, with 5 bases between. This CDR3 comprises 13 residues. Germline CDR1 reads LNHDA; CDR2 reads SQIVND (reference sequence). CDR3 coding DNA: TGTGCCAGTAGTATAGACAGGGATCAGCCCCAGCATTTT. It specifies CASSIDRDQPQHF.

The rearrangement uses TRBV14 and TRBJ1-1; D perhaps matches TRBD1 (5 bases). The CDR3 runs to 13 residues. CDR1 is SGHDN, CDR2 FVKESK, per germline. Trimming removed 0 bases at V and 3 bases at J, with 5 bases between. CDR3 protein: CASSQDRDTEAFF. Here the CDR3 DNA reads TGTGCCAGCAGCCAAGACAGGGACACTGAAGCTTTCTTT.

The chain has TRBV3-1 (or the pseudogene TRBV3-2) and TRBJ1-2; D gene unclear. The ends were cut back, 0 bases at V and 2 bases at J, with 10 bases in the middle. CDR1 is LGHDT, CDR2 YNNKEL, per germline (reference sequence). This CDR3 is 15 amino acids long. The CDR3 reads CASSQDITANYGYTF. As DNA, the CDR3 is TGTGCCAGCAGCCAAGATATCACCGCCAACTATGGCTACACCTTC.

This chain links TRBV30 with TRBJ2-2; 10 bases fit TRBD2. The CDR3 contains 15 residues. Germline loops: CDR1 GTSNPN, CDR2 SVGIG (reference sequence). J lost 6 bases, V lost 3 bases, and 7 bases had no gene match. The DNA of the CDR3 is TGTGCCTGGAGCCTTAGCGGGGGGCTCGCCGGGGAGCTGTTTTTT. Its protein product is CAWSLSGGLAGELFF.

The genes are TRBV28 and TRBJ1-1; TRBD1 aligns across 9 bases. The V gene end was trimmed by 5 bases and the J gene end by 6 bases; junction bases not matched to a gene: 7. CDR3 length: 14 amino acids. Germline-derived CDR1 and CDR2 are MDHEN and SYDVKM. The CDR3 DNA sequence: TGTGCCAGCAGTAGAGACAGGGGGGTCGCTGAAGCTTTCTTT. Encoded protein: CASSRDRGVAEAFF. Full variable domain (remainder filled in from reference TRBV28 and TRBJ1-1): DVKVTQSSRYLVKRTGEKVFLECVQDMDHENMFWYRQDPGLGLRLIYFSYDVKMKEKGDIPEGYSVSREKKERFSLILESASTNQTSMYLCASSRDRGVAEAFFGQGTRLTVV.

The chain recombines TRBV19 with TRBJ2-5; D is unresolved. Germline values: CDR1 LNHDA, CDR2 SQIVND (reference sequence). Trimming stripped 3 bases from V and 4 bases from J, with 18 bases between. The CDR3 is 16 amino acids. CDR3 in amino acids: CASSIWVGQKGETQYF. CDR3 coding DNA: TGTGCCAGTAGTATTTGGGTAGGGCAAAAGGGAGAGACCCAGTACTTC.

The DNA of the CDR3 is TGTGCCAGTAGCCCGGGACAGGAGTGGTTTGGCTACACCTTC. As protein: CASSPGQEWFGYTF. The chain is built from TRBV19 and TRBJ1-2, with TRBD1 matching over 8 bases. The CDR3 covers 14 residues. V shed 6 bases and J 7 bases; nucleotides not matched to a gene: 10. Germline assignment: CDR1 LNHDA and CDR2 SQIVND (reference sequence).

This chain links TRBV19 with TRBJ1-6, with TRBD1 matching over 8 bases. V lost 3 bases, J lost 2 bases, and 3 bases stayed unmatched. Germline V gene lookup returns CDR1 LNHDA and CDR2 SQIVND (reference sequence). The CDR3 contains 16 residues. The CDR3 coding sequence is TGTGCCAGTAGTATTCGACAGGGGACCTATAATTCACCCCTCCACTTT. Translation: CASSIRQGTYNSPLHF. Filled out from reference TRBV19 and TRBJ1-6, the complete variable domain reads DGGITQSPKYLFRKEGQNVTLSCEQNLNHDAMYWYRQDPGQGLRLIYYSQIVNDFQKGDIAEGYSVSREKKESFPLTVTSAQKNPTAFYLCASSIRQGTYNSPLHFGNGTRLTVT.

The gene calls are TRBV5-1 and TRBJ1-2, with D possibly matching TRBD1 (5 bases). The germline V and J ends were trimmed by 1 base and 0 bases, with 19 bases remaining between them. This CDR3 is built from 18 residues. Germline assignment: CDR1 SGHRS and CDR2 YFSETQ. CDR3 region: CASSLRLDTVRANYGYTF. For the CDR3, the DNA is TGCGCCAGCAGCTTGAGGCTCGATACGGTCAGGGCTAACTATGGCTACACCTTC.

The chain is built from TRBV19 and TRBJ1-4; 9 bases align to TRBD1. The CDR3 extends over 18 amino acids. The germline V gene has CDR1 LNHDA and CDR2 SQIVND (reference sequence). The V segment lost 6 bases and the J segment 2 bases; nucleotides outside the gene matches: 13. CDR3 DNA sequence: TGTGCCAGTAGCCCCCAGACAGGGGGGTTTGCGACTAATGAAAAACTGTTTTTT. This encodes CASSPQTGGFATNEKLFF.

The chain recombines TRBV28 with TRBJ2-1; D not resolved. Germline-derived CDR1 and CDR2 are MDHEN and SYDVKM. V lost 3 bases, J lost 7 bases, and 7 bases lay in between. The CDR3 totals 12 residues. CDR3 bases: TGTGCCAGCAGTTTGCCTACGAATGAGCAGTTCTTC. Protein sequence: CASSLPTNEQFF.

The gene calls are TRBV6-6 and TRBJ1-2; 8 bases are shared with TRBD1. The CDR3 consists of 12 residues. From germline, CDR1 is MNHNY and CDR2 SVGAGI (reference sequence). With 6 bases clipped from V and 3 bases from J, the junction kept 0 bases outside the gene matches. CDR3 bases: TGTGCCAGCAGACAGGGGGACTATGGCTACACCTTC. This sequence encodes CASRQGDYGYTF.

The chain combines TRBV7-3 with TRBJ2-7; 9 bases are a match to TRBD2. The CDR3 sequence is 13 residues long. The germline V gene has CDR1 SGHTA and CDR2 FQGTGA. J gave up 5 bases and V 6 bases, and 5 bases lay outside the gene matches. The CDR3 nucleotides are TGTGCCAGCAGTATCGGACTAGCGAACGAGCAGTACTTC. This translates into CASSIGLANEQYF.

The chain uses TRBV5-1 and TRBJ1-5; TRBD1 matches at 7 bases. With 0 bases clipped from V and 0 bases from J, the junction kept 0 bases outside the gene matches. Germline V gene sequence: CDR1 SGHRS, CDR2 YFSETQ. The CDR3 covers 15 residues. CDR3 region: CASSLGTGSNQPQHF. The CDR3 bases are TGCGCCAGCAGCTTGGGGACAGGTAGCAATCAGCCCCAGCATTTT.

The chain employs TRBV30 and TRBJ2-3; D unclear. Germline V CDR1 and CDR2: GTSNPN, SVGIG (reference sequence). CDR3 length equals 17 residues. Trimming shortened V by 0 bases and J by 1 base, and 17 bases separated the two germline ends. Here the CDR3 reads CAWSVLRISSGTDTQYF. In DNA form, the CDR3 reads TGTGCCTGGAGTGTACTAAGGATAAGCAGTGGCACAGATACGCAGTATTTT.

V gene TRBV10-2 combines with J gene TRBJ2-1; no definite D call. The CDR3 consists of 14 residues. Trimming left V 3 bases short and J 9 bases short, with 15 bases between. Germline V gene data show CDR1 as WSHSY and CDR2 as SAAADI. The CDR3 DNA reads TGCGCCAGCAGTGATCCAGGACGTTGGGGTGAGCAGTTCTTC. The encoded protein is CASSDPGRWGEQFF.

In DNA, the CDR3 is TGTGCCAGCAGAGTTGTAGCTGAAGCTTTCTTT. This sequence encodes CASRVVAEAFF. This sequence joins TRBV2 and TRBJ1-1; D uncertain. This CDR3 has 11 amino acids. V lost 6 bases to trimming and J lost 6 bases, with 8 bases between them. Looked up from germline, CDR1 is SNHLY and CDR2 is FYNNEI.

The V call is TRBV2, the J call TRBJ1-2, with TRBD1 matching 9 bases. Germline-derived CDR1 and CDR2 are SNHLY and FYNNEI. The CDR3 covers 13 residues. V trimming: 6 bases; J trimming: 4 bases; junction bases outside the gene matches: 3. The CDR3, as DNA: TGTGCCAGCAGGGACAGGGGTGTCTATGGCTACACCTTC. Its protein product is CASRDRGVYGYTF.

The table lists this clone with a few counts. The chain couples TRBV5-1 to TRBJ1-4; D is unclear. Germline values: CDR1 SGHRS, CDR2 YFSETQ. Trimming took off 2 bases at V and 5 bases at J, with 10 bases between the two ends. This CDR3 spans 14 amino acids. CDR3 bases: TGCGCCAGCAGCTTAGGTGAAGGGAATGAAAAACTGTTTTTT. This translates into CASSLGEGNEKLFF.

The chain has TRBV28 and TRBJ1-2, with 8 bases matching TRBD1. This CDR3 spans 12 amino acids. V was clipped by 8 bases and J by 2 bases; unmatched bases: 1. Germline values: CDR1 MDHEN, CDR2 SYDVKM. The CDR3 DNA follows: TGTGCCAGCGGACAGGGCAACTATGGCTACACCTTC. Its protein is CASGQGNYGYTF.

The gene calls are TRBV9 and TRBJ2-2, with D possibly TRBD1 on 6 matching bases. The germline V gene encodes CDR1 SGDLS and CDR2 YYNGEE. This CDR3 has 15 residues. V was trimmed by 1 base and J by 5 bases, leaving 12 bases between them. In nucleotides, the CDR3 is TGTGCCAGCAGCGTAAGTGGGGGCCCAACCGGGGAGCTGTTTTTT. This translates into CASSVSGGPTGELFF. The full variable domain, with the rest looked up from reference TRBV9 and TRBJ2-2, is DSGVTQTPKHLITATGQRVTLRCSPRSGDLSVYWYQQSLDQGLQFLIQYYNGEERAKGNILERFSAQQFPDLHSELNLSSLELGDSALYFCASSVSGGPTGELFFGEGSRLTVL.

The V and J genes are TRBV9 and TRBJ1-6; no clear D gene. This CDR3 region has 16 residues. V gave up 0 bases and J gave up 0 bases, with 7 bases separating them. CDR1 and CDR2 from the germline V gene are SGDLS and YYNGEE. The CDR3 is CASSVGVSSYNSPLHF. The DNA of the CDR3 is TGTGCCAGCAGCGTAGGGGTTAGCTCCTATAATTCACCCCTCCACTTT.

The chain recombines TRBV30 with TRBJ1-1, with TRBD1 matching 7 bases. Looked up from germline, CDR1 is GTSNPN and CDR2 is SVGIG (reference sequence). The trim removed 4 bases at V and 3 bases at J, leaving 2 bases unmatched. The CDR3 totals 12 residues. CDR3: CAWTDRDTEAFF. In DNA form, the CDR3 reads TGTGCCTGGACCGACAGGGACACTGAAGCTTTCTTT.

The genes are TRBV7-6 and TRBJ2-1; possible D gene TRBD2, 6 bases. CDR1 is SGHVS, CDR2 FNYEAQ, per germline. V was clipped by 1 base and J by 1 base, with 8 bases between them. The CDR3 sequence is 15 residues long. CDR3 residues: CASSLVGGSYNEQFF. The CDR3, as DNA: TGTGCCAGCAGCTTAGTGGGGGGTTCCTACAATGAGCAGTTCTTC.

The chain carries TRBV11-2 and TRBJ2-7, with D unresolved. CDR1 SGHAT and CDR2 FQNNGV come from the germline V gene. CDR3 length: 14 amino acids. The V end was cut by 1 base, the J end by 3 bases, with 10 bases between. The CDR3, as DNA: TGTGCCAGCAGCTTAGCTCGGCCACTCTACGAGCAGTACTTC. This gives the protein CASSLARPLYEQYF.

This clone turned up a few times. The chain carries TRBV29-1 and TRBJ2-1; D uncertain. The CDR3 length is 11 residues. Trimming took off 4 bases at V and 5 bases at J, with 6 bases between the two ends. Per the germline V gene, CDR1 is SQVTM and CDR2 is ANQGSEA. CDR3 sequence (DNA): TGCAGCGTTGTTCGGGACAATGAGCAGTTCTTC. As protein: CSVVRDNEQFF.

The CDR3 reads CAWSVGDRPYSNQPQHF. DNA for the CDR3: TGTGCCTGGAGTGTCGGGGACAGACCTTATAGCAATCAGCCCCAGCATTTT. The chain has TRBV30 and TRBJ1-5, with 7 bases that match TRBD1. The CDR3 extends over 17 amino acids. The J segment lost 0 bases and the V segment lost 0 bases, leaving 8 bases of the junction unmatched. Germline assignment: CDR1 GTSNPN and CDR2 SVGIG (reference sequence).